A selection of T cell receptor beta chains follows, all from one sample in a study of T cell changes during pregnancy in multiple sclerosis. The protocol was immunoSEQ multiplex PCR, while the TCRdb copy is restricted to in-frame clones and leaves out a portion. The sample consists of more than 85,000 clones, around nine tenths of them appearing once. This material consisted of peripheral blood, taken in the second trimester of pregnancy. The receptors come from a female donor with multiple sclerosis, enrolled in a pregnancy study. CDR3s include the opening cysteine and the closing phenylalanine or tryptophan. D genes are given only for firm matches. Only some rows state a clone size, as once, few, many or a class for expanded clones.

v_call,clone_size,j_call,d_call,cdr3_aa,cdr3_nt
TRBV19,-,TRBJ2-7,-,CASSIRREYTYEQYF,TGTGCCAGTAGTATTCGGCGGGAATACACCTACGAGCAGTACTTC
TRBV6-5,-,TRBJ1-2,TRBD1,CASSLRDSAGYTF,TGTGCCAGCAGCCTCCGGGACAGCGCGGGCTACACCTTC
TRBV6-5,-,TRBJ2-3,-,CASSYGRGLGTDTQYF,TGTGCCAGCAGTTACGGGCGGGGCCTGGGCACAGATACGCAGTATTTT
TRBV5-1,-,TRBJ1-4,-,CASSQGLNEKLFF,TGCGCCAGCAGCCAGGGGCTTAATGAAAAACTGTTTTTT
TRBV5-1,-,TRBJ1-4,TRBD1,CASSPVGDRGFPNEKLFF,TGCGCCAGCAGCCCCGTGGGGGACAGGGGTTTCCCTAATGAAAAACTGTTTTTT
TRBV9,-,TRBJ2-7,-,CASSVGAGKGEQYF,TGTGCCAGCAGCGTAGGGGCAGGGAAAGGCGAGCAGTACTTC
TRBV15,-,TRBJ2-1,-,CATSRDMGLAYNEQFF,TGTGCCACCAGCAGAGATATGGGACTTGCATACAATGAGCAGTTCTTC
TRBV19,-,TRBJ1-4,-,CASKAEKLFF,TGTGCCAGTAAAGCCGAAAAACTGTTTTTT
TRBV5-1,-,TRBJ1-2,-,CASSLAGSYGYTF,TGCGCCAGCAGCTTGGCGGGGAGCTATGGCTACACCTTC
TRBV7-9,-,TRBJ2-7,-,CASSSGRRSSYEQYF,TGTGCCAGCAGCAGCGGACGGAGGAGCTCCTACGAGCAGTACTTC
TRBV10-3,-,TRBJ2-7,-,CAISDPWRTSSYEQYF,TGTGCCATCAGTGACCCGTGGAGGACGTCTTCCTACGAGCAGTACTTC
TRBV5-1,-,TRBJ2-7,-,CASSSGVYEQYF,TGCGCCAGCAGCTCAGGGGTCTACGAGCAGTACTTC
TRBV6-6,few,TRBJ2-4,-,CASSLDGVLAKNIQYF,TGTGCCAGCAGCTTAGACGGAGTACTAGCCAAAAACATTCAGTACTTC
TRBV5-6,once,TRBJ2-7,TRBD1,CASSFVDRTAYEQYF,TGTGCCAGCAGCTTCGTGGACAGGACCGCCTACGAGCAGTACTTC
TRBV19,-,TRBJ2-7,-,CASSPWRGRASEQYF,TGTGCCAGTAGTCCTTGGCGGGGGCGCGCCTCCGAGCAGTACTTC
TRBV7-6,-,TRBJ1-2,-,CASSLDPSRGYTF,TGTGCCAGCAGCTTAGATCCAAGCAGGGGCTACACCTTC
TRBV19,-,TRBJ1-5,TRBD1,CASSKAGGANQPQHF,TGTGCCAGTAGTAAGGCAGGGGGTGCAAATCAGCCCCAGCATTTT
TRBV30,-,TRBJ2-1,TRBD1,CAWSVHGGQGLYNEQFF,TGTGCCTGGAGTGTACACGGTGGACAGGGGTTATACAATGAGCAGTTCTTC
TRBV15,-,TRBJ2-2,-,CATRGGANTGELFF,TGTGCCACGAGGGGGGGAGCGAACACCGGGGAGCTGTTTTTT
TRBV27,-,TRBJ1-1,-,CASSFSTGMNTEAFF,TGTGCCAGCAGTTTTTCGACAGGAATGAACACTGAAGCTTTCTTT
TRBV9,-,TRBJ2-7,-,CASSVGDTYYEQYF,TGTGCCAGCAGCGTAGGGGACACCTACTACGAGCAGTACTTC
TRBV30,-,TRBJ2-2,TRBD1,CACRTGVETGELFF,TGTGCCTGCCGGACAGGGGTCGAAACCGGGGAGCTGTTTTTT
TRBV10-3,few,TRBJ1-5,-,CAIGEENQPQHF,TGTGCCATCGGAGAGGAAAATCAGCCCCAGCATTTT
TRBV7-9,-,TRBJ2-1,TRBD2,CASHLAGVTTYNEQFF,TGTGCCAGCCATCTAGCGGGAGTTACTACCTACAATGAGCAGTTCTTC
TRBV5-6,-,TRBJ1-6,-,CASSEGQRGSPLHF,TGTGCCAGCAGCGAAGGACAGCGGGGGTCACCCCTCCACTTT
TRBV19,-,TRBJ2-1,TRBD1,CASMTGLRNEQFF,TGTGCCAGTATGACAGGGTTGCGGAATGAGCAGTTCTTC
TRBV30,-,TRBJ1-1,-,CAWSLVPPIPRNTEAFF,TGTGCCTGGAGCCTAGTACCGCCGATCCCCCGGAACACTGAAGCTTTCTTT
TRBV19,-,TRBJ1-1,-,CASNALGGAPEAFF,TGTGCCAGTAACGCCTTAGGGGGGGCTCCTGAAGCTTTCTTT
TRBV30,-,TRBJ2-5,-,CAWSDLDVDQETQYF,TGTGCCTGGAGTGACTTAGATGTGGACCAAGAGACCCAGTACTTC
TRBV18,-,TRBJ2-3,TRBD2,CASSPQRTSGGSNTQYF,TGTGCCAGCTCACCTCAGAGGACTAGCGGGGGGTCAAATACGCAGTATTTT
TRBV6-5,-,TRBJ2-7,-,CASSYATGSGEQYF,TGTGCCAGCAGTTACGCCACAGGGTCTGGCGAGCAGTACTTC
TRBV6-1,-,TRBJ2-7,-,CASSEAGQISSYEQYF,TGTGCCAGCAGTGAAGCCGGACAGATTAGCTCCTACGAGCAGTACTTC
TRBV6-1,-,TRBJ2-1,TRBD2,CASPGTSQNIYEQFF,TGTGCCAGCCCCGGGACTAGTCAAAATATATATGAGCAGTTCTTC
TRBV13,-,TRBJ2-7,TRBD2,CASSPRLADQYEQYF,TGTGCCAGCAGCCCCCGACTAGCGGACCAGTACGAGCAGTACTTC
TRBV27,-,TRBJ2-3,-,CASSTVGGDTQYF,TGTGCCAGCAGTACGGTGGGGGGTGATACGCAGTATTTT
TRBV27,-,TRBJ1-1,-,CASSLGGNTEAFF,TGTGCCAGCAGTTTAGGCGGGAACACTGAAGCTTTCTTT
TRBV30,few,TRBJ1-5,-,CAWRGSGSNQPQHF,TGTGCCTGGAGGGGATCGGGGAGCAATCAGCCCCAGCATTTT
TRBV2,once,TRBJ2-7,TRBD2,CASNQAGEEVEQYF,TGTGCCAGCAACCAAGCGGGGGAGGAGGTCGAGCAGTACTTC
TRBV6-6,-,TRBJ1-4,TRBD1,CASTDRGNEKLFF,TGTGCCAGCACCGACAGGGGGAATGAAAAACTGTTTTTT
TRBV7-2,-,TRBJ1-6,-,CASSSTGTSGNSPLHF,TGTGCCAGCAGCTCCACCGGGACTTCGGGGAATTCACCCCTCCACTTT